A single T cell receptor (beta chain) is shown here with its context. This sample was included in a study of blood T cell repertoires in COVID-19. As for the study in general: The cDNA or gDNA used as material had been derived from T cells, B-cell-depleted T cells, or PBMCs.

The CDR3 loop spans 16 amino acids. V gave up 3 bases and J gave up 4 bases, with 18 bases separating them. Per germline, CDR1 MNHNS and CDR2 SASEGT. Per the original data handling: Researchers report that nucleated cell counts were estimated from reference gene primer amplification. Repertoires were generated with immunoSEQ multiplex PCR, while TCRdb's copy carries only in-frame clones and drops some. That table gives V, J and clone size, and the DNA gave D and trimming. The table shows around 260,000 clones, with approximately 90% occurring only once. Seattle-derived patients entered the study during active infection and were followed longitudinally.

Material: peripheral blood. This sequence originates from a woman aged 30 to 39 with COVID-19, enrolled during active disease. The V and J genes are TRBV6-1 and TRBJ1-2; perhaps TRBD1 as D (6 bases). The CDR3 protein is CASSDNSVGQTYGYTF. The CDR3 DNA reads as TGTGCCAGCAGTGATAATAGTGTCGGACAGACCTATGGCTACACCTTC.